This T cell receptor beta chain was captured by sequencing in a study of T cells in Graves' hyperthyroidism and ophthalmopathy. This clonotype has ten or more counts. Its antigen is still unknown. The V end was cut by 1 base, the J end by 7 bases, with 14 bases between. The CDR3 has 15 amino acids. Germline V gene sequence: CDR1 SGHVS, CDR2 FQNEAQ. TCR beta CDR3 region amplification was performed from RNA transcripts. With the HTBI primer set, the TCR CDR3 went through a first round of RT-PCR. TCRdb fed the multiplex PCR reads into MiXCR, producing one record per CDR3 protein. Of roughly 200,000 distinct CDR3 sequences listed, 15% to 20% are singletons. Points from the study as a whole: Most clonotypes expanded in thyroid above 0.001 were likewise present in blood.

Sequenced input: blood. The origin of this receptor is a man aged 35-49 years with Graves' hyperthyroidism. This chain uses TRBV7-8 with TRBJ2-1, with D tentatively TRBD2 (7 bases). CDR3 nucleotides: TGTGCCAGCAGCTTAGGTGGGGGGGCCGTAAATGAGCAGTTCTTC. It yields the protein CASSLGGGAVNEQFF.